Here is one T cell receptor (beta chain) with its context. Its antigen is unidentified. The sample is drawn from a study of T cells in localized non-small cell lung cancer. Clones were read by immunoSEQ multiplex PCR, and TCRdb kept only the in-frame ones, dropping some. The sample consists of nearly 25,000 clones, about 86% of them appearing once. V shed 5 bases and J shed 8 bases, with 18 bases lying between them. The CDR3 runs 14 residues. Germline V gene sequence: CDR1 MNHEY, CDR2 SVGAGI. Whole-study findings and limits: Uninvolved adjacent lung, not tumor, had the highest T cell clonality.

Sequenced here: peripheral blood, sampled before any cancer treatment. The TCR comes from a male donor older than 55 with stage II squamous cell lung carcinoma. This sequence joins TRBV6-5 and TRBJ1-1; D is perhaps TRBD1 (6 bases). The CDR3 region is CASSRGRGSAEAFF. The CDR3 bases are TGTGCCAGCAGTCGAGGCAGGGGTTCCGCCGAAGCTTTCTTT.